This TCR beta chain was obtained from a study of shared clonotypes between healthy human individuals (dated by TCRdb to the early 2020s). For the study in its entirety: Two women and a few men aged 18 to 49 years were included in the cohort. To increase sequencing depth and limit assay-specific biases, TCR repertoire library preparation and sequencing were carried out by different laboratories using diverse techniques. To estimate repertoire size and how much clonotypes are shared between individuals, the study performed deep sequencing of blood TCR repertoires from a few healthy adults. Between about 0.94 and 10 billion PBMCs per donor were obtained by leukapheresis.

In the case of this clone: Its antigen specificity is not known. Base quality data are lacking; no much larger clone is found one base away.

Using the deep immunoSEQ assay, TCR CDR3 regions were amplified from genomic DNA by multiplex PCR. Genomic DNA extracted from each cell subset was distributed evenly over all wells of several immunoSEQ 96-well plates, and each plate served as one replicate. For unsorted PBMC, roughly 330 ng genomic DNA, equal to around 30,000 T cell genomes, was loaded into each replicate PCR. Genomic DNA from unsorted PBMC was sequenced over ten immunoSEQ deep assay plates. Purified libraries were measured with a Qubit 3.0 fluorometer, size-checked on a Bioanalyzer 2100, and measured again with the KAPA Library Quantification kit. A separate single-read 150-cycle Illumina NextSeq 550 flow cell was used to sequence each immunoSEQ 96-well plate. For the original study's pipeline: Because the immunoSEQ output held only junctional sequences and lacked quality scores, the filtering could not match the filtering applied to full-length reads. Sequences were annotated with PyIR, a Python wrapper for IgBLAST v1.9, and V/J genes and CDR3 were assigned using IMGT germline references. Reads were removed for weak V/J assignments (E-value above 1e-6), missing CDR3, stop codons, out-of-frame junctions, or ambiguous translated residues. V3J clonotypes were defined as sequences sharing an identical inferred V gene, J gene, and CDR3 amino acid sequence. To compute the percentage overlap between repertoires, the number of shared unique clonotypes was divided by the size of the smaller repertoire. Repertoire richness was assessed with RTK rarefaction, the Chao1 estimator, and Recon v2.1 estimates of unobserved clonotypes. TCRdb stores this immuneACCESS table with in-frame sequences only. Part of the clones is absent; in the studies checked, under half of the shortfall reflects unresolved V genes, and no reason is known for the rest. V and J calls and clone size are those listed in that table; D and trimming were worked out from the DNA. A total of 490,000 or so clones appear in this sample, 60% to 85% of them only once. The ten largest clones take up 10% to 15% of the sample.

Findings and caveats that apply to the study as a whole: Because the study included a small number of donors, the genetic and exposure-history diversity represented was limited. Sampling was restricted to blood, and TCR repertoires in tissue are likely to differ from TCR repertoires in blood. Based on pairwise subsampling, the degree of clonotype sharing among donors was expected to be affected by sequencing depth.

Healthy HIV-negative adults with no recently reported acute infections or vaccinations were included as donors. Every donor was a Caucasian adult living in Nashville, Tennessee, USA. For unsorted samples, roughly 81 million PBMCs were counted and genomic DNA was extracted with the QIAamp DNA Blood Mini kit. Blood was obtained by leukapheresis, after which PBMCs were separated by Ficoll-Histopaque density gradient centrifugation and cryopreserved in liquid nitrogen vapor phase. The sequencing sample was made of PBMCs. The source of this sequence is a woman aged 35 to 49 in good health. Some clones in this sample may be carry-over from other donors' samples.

The CDR3 has the sequence CASSLGGRAVGNEQFF. The bases read TGTGCCAGCAGTTTAGGGGGGAGGGCCGTAGGGAATGAGCAGTTCTTC. Rearrangement joined TRBV28 to TRBJ2-1; 7 bases in between match TRBD2. The CDR3 has 16 amino acids, counting the end cysteine and phenylalanine. The entry retains the CDR3 DNA only, 48 bases that are in frame from base 1. Per the germline V gene, MDHEN is the CDR1 and SYDVKM is the CDR2. V is trimmed back by 2 bases and J by 7 bases, and the junction contains 11 bases that no gene match accounts for.